The 8 T cell receptor beta chains presented below share a single source sample, sequenced in a study of blood T cells in healthy people across ages. Sample-barcoded 5' priming and a J-beta primer mix drove a second PCR of 7 to 11 cycles. A single record per CDR3 protein comes from TCRdb applying MiXCR to the 5' RACE reads. The data show fewer than 750,000 distinct CDR3 sequences, around 50% seen once. The sample taken for sequencing was blood. These receptors all stem from a woman aged 80 or over in good health.

A few counts support this clonotype. V usage is TRBV5-1 and J usage is TRBJ2-5; no clear D. CDR1 SGHRS and CDR2 YFSETQ come from the germline V gene. With 2 bases removed from V and 4 bases from J, the gap between germline ends came to 9 bases. The CDR3 runs 13 residues. CDR3 sequence reads: CASSFGSAETQYF. The CDR3 coding sequence is TGCGCCAGCAGCTTTGGGTCTGCAGAGACCCAGTACTTC.

CDR3 in amino acids: CASSHGQGAYEQYF. As DNA, the CDR3 is TGTGCCAGCAGTCACGGACAGGGGGCATACGAGCAGTACTTC. The chain links TRBV27 to TRBJ2-7; TRBD1 agrees at 11 bases. V was pared by 5 bases and J by 4 bases, with 4 bases of the junction left unmatched. The CDR3 is made up of 14 amino acids. Germline loops: CDR1 MNHEY, CDR2 SMNVEV (reference sequence).

With respect to this clonotype: A much larger clone lies one base from this, so it may be a read error. The V and J genes are TRBV7-9 and TRBJ2-5; D remains unclear. Deletions cut 1 base from V and 11 bases from J, with 17 bases between. CDR3 length: 14 amino acids. CDR1 is SEHNR and CDR2 is FQNEAQ in the germline V gene (reference sequence). The CDR3 DNA follows: TGTGCCAGCAGCTTAGATCCGAGCTTCAATGAGCAGTACTTC. Translating gives CASSLDPSFNEQYF.

The CDR3 sequence: CSAFRDRERGTEAFF. The CDR3 bases are TGCAGTGCCTTTCGGGACAGGGAGCGGGGCACTGAAGCTTTCTTT. The chain employs TRBV20-1 and TRBJ1-1; 9 nucleotides agree with TRBD1. J lost 4 bases, V lost 6 bases, and 12 bases had no gene match. The CDR3 consists of 15 residues. Germline-derived CDR1 and CDR2 are DFQATT and SNEGSKA (reference sequence).

The chain joins TRBV29-1 to TRBJ2-4, with TRBD1 as a possible D gene (6 bases). The CDR3 is 13 amino acids. Trimming shortened V by 0 bases and J by 8 bases, and 11 bases separated the two germline ends. Germline V lookup: CDR1 SQVTM, CDR2 ANQGSEA. The CDR3 reads CSVEEAGEDIQYF. DNA for the CDR3: TGCAGCGTTGAAGAGGCAGGGGAAGACATTCAGTACTTC.

On this clonotype itself: A much larger clone lies one base from this, so it may be a read error. CDR3 DNA: TGTGCCAGCAAACAGGGGACCATGTCAGATACGCAGTATTTT. Translation gives CASKQGTMSDTQYF. The V and J genes are TRBV12-3 or TRBV12-4 and TRBJ2-3; 7 bases map to TRBD1. The CDR3 runs to 14 residues. Trimming removed 7 bases from V and 4 bases from J; junction bases left unmatched: 8.

The rearrangement links TRBV12-3 or TRBV12-4 to TRBJ1-2; 8 positions agree with TRBD1. The CDR3 extends over 14 amino acids. Trimming at V came to 7 bases and at J to 1 base, leaving 5 bases not matched to a gene. The chain's CDR3 is CASIPDRVNYGYTF. The CDR3 coding sequence is TGTGCCAGCATACCGGACAGGGTTAACTATGGCTACACCTTC.

Here the CDR3 DNA reads TGTGCCAGCAGCTTCACGGGGGCCGAGGGCTACACCTTC. This sequence encodes CASSFTGAEGYTF. The chain couples TRBV7-9 to TRBJ1-2; maybe TRBD1 (6 bases). The V gene lost 3 bases and the J gene lost 8 bases, with 13 bases spanning the gap. The CDR3 contains 13 residues. Germline V gene lookup returns CDR1 SEHNR and CDR2 FQNEAQ (reference sequence).